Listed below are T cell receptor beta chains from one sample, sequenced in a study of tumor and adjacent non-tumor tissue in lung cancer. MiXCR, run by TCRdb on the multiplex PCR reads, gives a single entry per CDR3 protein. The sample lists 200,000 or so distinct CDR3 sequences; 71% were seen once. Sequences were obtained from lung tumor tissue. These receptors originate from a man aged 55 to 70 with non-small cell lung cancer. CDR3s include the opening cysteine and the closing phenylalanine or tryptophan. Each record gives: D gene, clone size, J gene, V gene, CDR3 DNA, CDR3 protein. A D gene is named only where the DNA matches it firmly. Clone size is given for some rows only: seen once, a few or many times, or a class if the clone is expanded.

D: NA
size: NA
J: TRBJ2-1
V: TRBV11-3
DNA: TGTGCCAGCAGCTTACCCGGGCCGAGTTCCTACAATGAGCAGTTCTTC
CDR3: CASSLPGPSSYNEQFF

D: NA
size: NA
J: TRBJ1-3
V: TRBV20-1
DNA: TGCAGTGCTAGAGATGAAGGAAGAGGAAACACCATATATTTT
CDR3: CSARDEGRGNTIYF

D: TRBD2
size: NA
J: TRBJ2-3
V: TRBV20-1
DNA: TGCAATGCTGAACTAGCGGGGAAGTCAGATACGCAGTATTTT
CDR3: CNAELAGKSDTQYF

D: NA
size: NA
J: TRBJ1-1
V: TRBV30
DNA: TGTGCCTGGAGTGTAAGAGTGGACATTCAAGCTTTCTTT
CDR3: CAWSVRVDIQAFF

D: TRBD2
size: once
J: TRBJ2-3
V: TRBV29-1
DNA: TGCAGCGTCGCCGGGACTAGCGGGAGGGCTAGTGATACGCAGTATTTT
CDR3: CSVAGTSGRASDTQYF

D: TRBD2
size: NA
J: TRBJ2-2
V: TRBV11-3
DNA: TGTGCCAGCAGCTCCTGTGGAGCGGGAGGATACAGAGTCGGGGAGCTGTTTTTT
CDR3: CASSSCGAGGYRVGELFF

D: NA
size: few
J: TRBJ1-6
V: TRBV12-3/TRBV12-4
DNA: TGTGCCAGCAGTTTAGTAGGAAGTTCACCCCTCCACTTT
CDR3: CASSLVGSSPLHF

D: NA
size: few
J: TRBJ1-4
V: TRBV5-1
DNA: TGCGCCAGCAGCTTGGAGGCAGGGTCGGGTGAAAAACTGTTTTTT
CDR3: CASSLEAGSGEKLFF

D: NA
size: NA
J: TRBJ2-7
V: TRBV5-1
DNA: TGCGTCAGCAGCGGCAATGACTACGAGCAGTACTTC
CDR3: CVSSGNDYEQYF

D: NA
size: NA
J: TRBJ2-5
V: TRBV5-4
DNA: TGTGCCAGCAGCTCACCACTCGGGGGAAGTGAGGAGACCCAGTACTTC
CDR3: CASSSPLGGSEETQYF

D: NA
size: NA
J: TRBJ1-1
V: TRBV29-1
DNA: TGCAGCGTCCTCGGGACAAAGAATACCGAAGCTTTCTTT
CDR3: CSVLGTKNTEAFF

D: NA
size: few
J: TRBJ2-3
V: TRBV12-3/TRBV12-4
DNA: TGTGCCAGCAGTTTCTTTACCGCGGATACGCAGTATTTT
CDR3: CASSFFTADTQYF

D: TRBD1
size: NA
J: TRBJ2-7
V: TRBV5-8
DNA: TGTGCCAGACGTACAGGGGTAGGGGAGCAGTACTTC
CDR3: CARRTGVGEQYF

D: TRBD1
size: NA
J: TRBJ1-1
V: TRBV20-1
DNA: TGCAGTTCTAACAGGGGATATAATGAAGCTTTCTTT
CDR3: CSSNRGYNEAFF

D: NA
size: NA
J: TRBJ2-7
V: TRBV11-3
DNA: TGTGCCAGCAGCTTTAATACAGGGTACGAGCAGTACTTC
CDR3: CASSFNTGYEQYF

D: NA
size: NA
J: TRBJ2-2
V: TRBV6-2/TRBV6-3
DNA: TGTGCCAGCAATCTCTGGGACCCGTACACGACCCGGGAGCTATTTTTT
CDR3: CASNLWDPYTTRELFF

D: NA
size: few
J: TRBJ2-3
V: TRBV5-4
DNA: TGTGCCAGCAGCTTGGACCACACAGATACGCAGTATTTT
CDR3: CASSLDHTDTQYF

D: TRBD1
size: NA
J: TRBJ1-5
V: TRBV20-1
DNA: TGCGGTGCTAGAGATCAACAGGGGGATGGGCAACCCCAGCATTTT
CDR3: CGARDQQGDGQPQHF

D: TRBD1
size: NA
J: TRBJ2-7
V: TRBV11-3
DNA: TGTGCCAGCAGCCCGCGGGACAGGGAGTACGAGCAGTATTTC
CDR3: CASSPRDREYEQYF

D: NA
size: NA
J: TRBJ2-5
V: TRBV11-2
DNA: TGTGCGAGCAGCTCCGGACAGTTACTGGAGACCCAGTACTTC
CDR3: CASSSGQLLETQYF

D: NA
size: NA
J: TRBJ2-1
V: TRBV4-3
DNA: TGCGCCAGCTGCCAATATCGGAGCAATCAGCACTTCTTC
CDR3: CASCQYRSNQHFF

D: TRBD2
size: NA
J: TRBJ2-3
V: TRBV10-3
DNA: TGTGCCATCAGTGAGGCTAGCGGGTTCACAGATACGCAGTATTTT
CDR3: CAISEASGFTDTQYF

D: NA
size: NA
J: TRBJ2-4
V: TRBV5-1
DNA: TGCGCCAGCAGCGTTGGGACACCAAACATTCAGTACTTC
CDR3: CASSVGTPNIQYF

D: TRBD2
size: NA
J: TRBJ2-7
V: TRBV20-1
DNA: TGCAGTTCTGGCCGATTAGCGGGACCGTACGAGCAGTACTTC
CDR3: CSSGRLAGPYEQYF

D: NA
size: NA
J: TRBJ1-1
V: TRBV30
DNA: TGTGCCTGGATTCCGGACAGACCGAACACTAAAGCTTTCTTT
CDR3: CAWIPDRPNTKAFF

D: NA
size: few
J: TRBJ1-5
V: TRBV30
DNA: TGTGCCTGGGGTGGGGGCGGTCAGCCCCAGCATTTT
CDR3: CAWGGGGQPQHF

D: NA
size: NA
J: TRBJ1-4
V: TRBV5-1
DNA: TGCGCCAGCAGCCTTGGGTCAGTAAACGAAAAACTGTTTTTT
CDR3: CASSLGSVNEKLFF

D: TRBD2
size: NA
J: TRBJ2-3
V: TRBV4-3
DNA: TGCACCAGCAGCCAAGATTTCGAGTCCCCTAGCGGGGGACGAAATACGCAGTATTTT
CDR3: CTSSQDFESPSGGRNTQYF

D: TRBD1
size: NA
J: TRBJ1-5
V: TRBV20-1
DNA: TGCAGTGCTACCGGTGGACAGGGAAAGGGGAATCAGCCCCAGCATTTT
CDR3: CSATGGQGKGNQPQHF

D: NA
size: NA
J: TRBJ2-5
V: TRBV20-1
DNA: TGCAGTGCTGACTCCTACGGGACTCCCCAGGAGGCCCATTACTTC
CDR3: CSADSYGTPQEAHYF

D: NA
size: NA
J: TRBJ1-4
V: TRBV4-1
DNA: TGCGCCAGCAGCCAAGGATGGGCTAATGAAAAACTGTTATTT
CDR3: CASSQGWANEKLLF

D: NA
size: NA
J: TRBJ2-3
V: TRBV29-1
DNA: TGTAGCGTTGTGGCTAGGAACACAGATACGCAGTATTTT
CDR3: CSVVARNTDTQYF

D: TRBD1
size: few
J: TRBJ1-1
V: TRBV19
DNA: TGTGCCAGTAGTACCAGACAGGGTGGGACTGAAGCTTTCTTT
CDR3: CASSTRQGGTEAFF

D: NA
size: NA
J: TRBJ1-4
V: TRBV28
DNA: TGTGCCAGCAGTTTATGGTTAGGGGTACCTAATGAAAAACTGTTTTTT
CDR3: CASSLWLGVPNEKLFF

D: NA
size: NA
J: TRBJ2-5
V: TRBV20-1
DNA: TGCAGTGCTAGTGAGGGACACTACCAAGAGACCCAGTACTTC
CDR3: CSASEGHYQETQYF

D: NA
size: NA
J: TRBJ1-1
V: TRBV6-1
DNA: TGTGCCAGCAGTAAGACACAGGACGCGATGGAAGCTTTCTTT
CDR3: CASSKTQDAMEAFF